The sequence of this T cell receptor beta chain was determined in a study of preoperative IRX-2 immunotherapy in early breast cancer (dated by TCRdb to about 2019). The library was obtained by the immunoSEQ multiplex PCR assay. TCRdb took over this immuneACCESS table, retaining in-frame rearrangements with V and J assigned. Such tables are incomplete; in checked studies, under half of the missing clones stem from an unresolved V gene, and the remainder is unexplained. Recorded for this sample are 90,000 to 100,000 clones; around 86% of them occurred a single time. The ten top clones hold roughly 1.9% of the sample. About this clone: No antigen is known for it. Nothing much larger sits one base from this clone, and base qualities are not available.

The meaning of the sample's treatment or condition label: preoperative locoregional IRX-2 cytokine immunotherapy. The samples were obtained from a phase Ib study that tested preoperative, locoregional IRX-2 cytokine immunotherapy meant to prime immune responses. Patients with early-stage breast cancer who were given IRX-2 before surgery served as donors. From its cysteine to its phenylalanine, the CDR3 spans 14 amino acids. The kept DNA is CDR3 alone, 42 bases in frame from the first base. Trimming at the junction amounts to 3 bases on V and 8 bases on J, and the germline ends lie 13 bases apart. The CDR1 and CDR2 encoded by the germline V gene are MDHEN and SYDVKM.

Rearrangement joined TRBV28 to TRBJ1-4; TRBD1 is perhaps the D gene, given 6 matching bases. This TCR derives from a human donor with breast cancer. The starting material was tumor tissue, obtained after IRX-2 immunotherapy. The CDR3 amino acid sequence is: CASSFGGMSEKLFF. The nucleotide sequence reads TGTGCCAGCAGTTTCGGGGGCATGTCCGAAAAACTGTTTTTT. The full variable domain, with segments outside the CDR3 supplied by the reference TRBV28 and TRBJ1-4 proteins, appears as DVKVTQSSRYLVKRTGEKVFLECVQDMDHENMFWYRQDPGLGLRLIYFSYDVKMKEKGDIPEGYSVSREKKERFSLILESASTNQTSMYLCASSFGGMSEKLFFGSGTQLSVL.